The sequence of this T cell receptor beta chain was determined in a study of T cell repertoires in cytomegalovirus infection. Study as a whole: Based on public TCR beta signatures, there were indications of CMV infection and of a matching HLA type.

From germline, CDR1 is MDHEN and CDR2 SYDVKM. V was pared by 6 bases and J by 6 bases, with 8 bases of the junction left unmatched. The CDR3 length is 14 residues. This clonotype was observed a few times. Its matching antigen is unknown. MiXCR, applied by TCRdb to the reads, yields one record per CDR3 protein. The data contain approximately 750,000 distinct CDR3 sequences, 35% of them seen just once; the ten biggest clones take up 2.5% to 3%. Findings and limits, study-wide: Totalled public TCR beta family frequency picked out people who carried CMV plus the relevant HLA. Dominating the ex vivo response were HLA-C-restricted CMV-specific TCR beta clonotypes.

V gene TRBV28 combines with J gene TRBJ2-5; 9 nucleotides line up with TRBD2. Sequenced: PBMCs. This TCR came from a human donor in good health (CMV status not recorded). Some clones in this sample may be carry-over from other donors' samples. The CDR3 bases are TGTGCCAGCAGATATAGCGGGAGCCCAAAGACCCAGTACTTC. Encoded protein: CASRYSGSPKTQYF.